This TCR beta chain derives from a study of blood T cell repertoires in COVID-19 (dated by TCRdb to the early 2020s). With regard to the full study: The collaborator samples originated in the United States, Italy and Spain and spanned the acute and convalescent phases of COVID-19. The prospective study material was composed of cDNA or gDNA derived from T cells, B-cell-depleted T cells, or PBMCs. Subjects who had been exposed to COVID-19, were actively infected with it, or had recovered from it provided the deeply sampled blood TCRbeta repertoires that made up the dataset. The repertoires were released in a freely available public database intended as a resource for research on the immune response to SARS-CoV-2. Samples were obtained from the ongoing ImmuneRACE study (first 160 participants) and from roughly 1,300 subjects provided by 6 global collaborators. A de-identified subject ID, COVID-19 status, age in years and sex were almost always included in the sample metadata. HLA class I and class II types, where available, came from metadata supplied by the sample provider rather than from assay-based typing. Study-wide findings and limitations: How much clinical and demographic metadata was included differed by source and by participant, and the metadata was provided uncurated.

TCRbeta CDR3 regions were amplified from genomic DNA by means of the immunoSEQ Assay, a bias-controlled multiplex PCR. From the authors' description of their analysis: The number of nucleated cells in each sample was estimated from the amplification of reference gene primers within the assay. Sequence reads were collapsed and filtered to measure the absolute abundance of every unique TCRbeta CDR3 rearrangement. Productive Simpson clonality was computed per sample as the square root of Simpson's diversity index over productive rearrangements. The source is immuneACCESS, and TCRdb retained only in-frame sequences with V and J called. Part of the clones is not carried over; for the studies checked, unresolved V genes explain less than half of this, and the remainder is unexplained. V, J and clone size are those of that table, while D and trimming were read from the DNA. This sample lists approximately 30,000 clones; around 90% were detected once. Under 6% of the sample is held by the ten biggest clonotypes.

The collaborating institutions used their own protocols to collect whole blood in K2EDTA tubes. For TCRbeta analysis, collaborator samples were shipped as frozen whole blood, as isolated PBMCs, or as DNA extracted from either sample type. Taken from the germline V gene (reference sequence), the CDR1 and CDR2 loops are LNHDA and SQIVND. Relative to germline, V is 9 bases shorter and J is 7 bases shorter, with 12 bases between their ends. The CDR3 holds 11 amino acids from the cysteine to the phenylalanine. Solely the CDR3 DNA is kept, with 33 bases framed from the first base. As to this clone: This receptor's antigen is unknown. No base quality values were provided; no much bigger clone lies one nucleotide off.

This TCR was sampled from a human donor in a cohort sampled during active COVID-19. The rearranged segments are TRBV19 and TRBJ1-2; there is no confident call for the D gene. Sequencing was done on a sample of peripheral blood. The CDR3 protein: CASQTSSGYTF. The DNA is TGTGCCAGCCAGACTTCCTCTGGCTACACCTTC.